This TCR beta chain was sequenced for a study of tumor-infiltrating lymphocytes in primary liver carcinoma. Details on this clonotype: The junction differs from germline at one of its ends, possibly a read error.

A primer matching the constant region was used to make TCR beta cDNA from around 460 ng of total RNA. Employing slightly modified ARM-PCR, three nested multiplex PCR rounds were run, and these gave rise to the TCR beta libraries. For around 10 cycles apiece, the opening two PCR rounds ran with TRBV1-TRBV30 forward primers and a C-beta reverse primer. TCRdb reprocessed the multiplex PCR reads via MiXCR and lists one record per CDR3 protein. The sample yields about 300,000 distinct CDR3 sequences, 65% seen once. The CDR3 has 15 residues. RNA isolated from unsorted whole blood supplied the blood RNA, with germline DNA also extracted.

The source material was peripheral blood. This sequence originates from a man aged 35-49 years with primary liver carcinoma and hepatitis B virus infection. J is TRBJ1-2 and V is TRBV12-3 or TRBV12-4; 7 bases map to TRBD1. As DNA, the CDR3 is TGTACCAGCAGTTTCCCCGGACAGGCTAACTATGGCTACACCTTC. This gives the protein CTSSFPGQANYGYTF.